This T cell receptor (beta chain) was documented in a study of cytomegalovirus exposure and HLA in healthy donors. Study-level background: Researchers found that under 90% of almost 400 genotyped donors fell within the Caucasian-associated ancestry cluster. Study results and limitations: In vitro data verified a few CMV-associated chains as specific for CMV antigens.

J was trimmed by 6 bases and V by 6 bases; bases with no gene match: 8. The CDR3 runs 16 residues. Per the germline V gene, CDR1 is MNHEY and CDR2 is SMNVEV (reference sequence). PCR used 60 Vbeta primers and 13 Jbeta primers. Authors' data handling: Unique TCR beta chains numbered approximately 80 million in a later analysis, with around 10 million shared. Assay: immunoSEQ multiplex PCR; the TCRdb copy retains only in-frame clones and omits some. V and J calls plus clone size are reproduced from that table; the DNA served to infer D and trimming. The sample holds 110,000 to 150,000 clones; roughly four fifths are singletons and the top ten take 7%. As to this clone: Its antigen is unknown.

This TCR was sampled from a man aged 25 to 40 in good health and CMV-seronegative. This chain joins TRBV27 and TRBJ1-6, with 10 positions matching TRBD1. Specimen: PBMCs. CDR3 nucleotide sequence: TGTGCCAGCAGCACTCGGACAGGGGGAAGTAATTCACCCCTCCACTTT. Translated, it gives CASSTRTGGSNSPLHF.